Following are 22 T cell receptor beta chains from one sample sequenced in a study of T cells in localized non-small cell lung cancer. Assay: immunoSEQ multiplex PCR; the TCRdb copy retains only in-frame clones and omits some. The sample lists around 2,800 clones; less than 25% were seen once. Sequenced material: lung tumor tissue, taken before any cancer treatment. These receptors all stem from a female donor older than 55 with stage I lung adenocarcinoma.

This clone occurred a few times. The V gene is TRBV6-8, the J gene TRBJ2-3; 9 bases line up with TRBD1. Germline CDR1 is MNHGY and CDR2 is SAAAGT. This CDR3 has 15 amino acids. With 5 bases clipped from V and 3 bases from J, the junction kept 6 bases outside the gene matches. CDR3: CASSTGTGWTDTQYF. CDR3 nucleotide sequence: TGTGCCAGCAGTACGGGGACAGGGTGGACAGATACGCAGTATTTT.

The J gene is TRBJ2-7, the V gene TRBV6-8; TRBD2 aligns across 12 bases. Losses at the gene ends were 4 bases for V and 7 bases for J; bases not matched to a gene: 5. The CDR3 contains 14 residues. Germline CDR1 is MNHGY and CDR2 is SAAAGT. CDR3 sequence (DNA): TGTGCCAGCAGTTTAGCGACTAGCGGGGGTGAGCAGTACTTC. This codes for CASSLATSGGEQYF.

This clone came up a few times. The CDR3 coding sequence is TGTGCCAGCAGCTGGGACAGGGGTCTAAGAGAGACCCAGTACTTC. Translation gives CASSWDRGLRETQYF. The rearrangement uses TRBV11-3 and TRBJ2-5; 10 nucleotides match TRBD1. The V and J ends lost 4 bases and 4 bases, in that order; junction bases with no gene match: 6. CDR3 length: 15 residues. Germline lookup yields CDR1 SGHNT and CDR2 YENEEA.

This clone was observed a few times. The chain employs TRBV19 and TRBJ1-4; 12 bases are shared with TRBD1. V trimming: 4 bases; J trimming: 9 bases; junction bases outside the gene matches: 3. The CDR3 loop spans 14 amino acids. Germline values: CDR1 LNHDA, CDR2 SQIVND (reference sequence). The CDR3 nucleotides are TGTGCCAGTAGTAACCGGGACAGGGGGCAAAAACTGTTTTTT. Translated: CASSNRDRGQKLFF. The entire variable domain, with the rest obtained from reference TRBV19 and TRBJ1-4, is as follows: DGGITQSPKYLFRKEGQNVTLSCEQNLNHDAMYWYRQDPGQGLRLIYYSQIVNDFQKGDIAEGYSVSREKKESFPLTVTSAQKNPTAFYLCASSNRDRGQKLFFGSGTQLSVL.

The chain recombines TRBV19 with TRBJ2-7, with TRBD2 matching over 10 bases. With 5 bases clipped from V and 5 bases from J, the junction kept 12 bases outside the gene matches. There are 16 residues in the CDR3. CDR1 and CDR2 (germline): LNHDA, SQIVND (reference sequence). The DNA of the CDR3 is TGTGCCAGTAGTCCCCCCCAAGCGGGGGGGTTTAACGAGCAGTACTTC. Its translation is CASSPPQAGGFNEQYF.

This clone was counted only a few times. The V gene is TRBV10-2, the J gene TRBJ2-1; 10 bases map to TRBD2. Losses at the gene ends were 6 bases for V and 4 bases for J; bases not matched to a gene: 9. Germline V gives CDR1 WSHSY, CDR2 SAAADI. The CDR3 runs to 16 residues. CDR3 DNA sequence: TGCGCCAGCAGCAACCGAGCGGGAGGGCCTTACAATGAGCAGTTCTTC. This gives the protein CASSNRAGGPYNEQFF.

This clone was seen a handful of times. V and J are TRBV7-8 and TRBJ1-1; weak D call: TRBD1 (5 bases). Germline V gene data show CDR1 as SGHVS and CDR2 as FQNEAQ. The CDR3 covers 13 residues. V shed 3 bases and J shed 7 bases, with 12 bases lying between them. The CDR3 reads CASSFGDQREAFF. DNA for the CDR3: TGTGCCAGCAGCTTCGGGGACCAACGTGAAGCTTTCTTT. Combining the CDR3 with reference TRBV7-8 and TRBJ1-1 gives the whole variable domain GAGVSQSPRYKVAKRGQDVALRCDPISGHVSLFWYQQALGQGPEFLTYFQNEAQLDKSGLPSDRFFAERPEGSVSTLKIQRTQQEDSAVYLCASSFGDQREAFFGQGTRLTVV.

This clone is termed medium-sized. This chain links TRBV28 with TRBJ2-1; D remains unclear. V shed 3 bases and J shed 7 bases, with 7 bases lying between them. Germline V CDR1 and CDR2: MDHEN, SYDVKM. The CDR3 contains 12 residues. The CDR3 sequence is CASSLFGNEQFF. The CDR3 nucleotides are TGTGCCAGCAGTTTGTTTGGGAATGAGCAGTTCTTC.

In its sample, this clone was seen a few times. V usage is TRBV28 and J usage is TRBJ2-5, with 8 positions matching TRBD2. The CDR3 sequence is 16 residues long. V lost 8 bases and J lost 4; bases outside the gene matches: 15. In germline, CDR1 is MDHEN, CDR2 SYDVKM. The CDR3 loop is CASRSDYGGARETQYF. For the CDR3, the DNA is TGTGCCAGCCGATCAGATTACGGGGGGGCTCGAGAGACCCAGTACTTC.

CDR3: CATSRDTQGSYEQYF. CDR3 coding DNA: TGTGCCACCAGCAGAGATACCCAGGGTTCCTACGAGCAGTACTTC. The genes are TRBV15 and TRBJ2-7; TRBD1 might be the D (5 bases). V gave up 0 bases and J gave up 1 base, with 10 bases separating them. The CDR3 has 15 amino acids. Germline V gene sequence: CDR1 LNHNV, CDR2 YYDKDF (reference sequence).

This clone was found a few times. The chain has TRBV6-8 and TRBJ2-5; D is possibly TRBD1 or TRBD2 (5 bases each). CDR3 length equals 12 residues. The ends were cut back, 10 bases at V and 3 bases at J, with 12 bases in the middle. Germline assignment: CDR1 MNHGY and CDR2 SAAAGT. The CDR3 DNA is TGTGCCATTTGGGACGGGGAAGAGACCCAGTACTTC. This sequence encodes CAIWDGEETQYF.

The chain employs TRBV12-5 and TRBJ2-2, with D perhaps matching TRBD1 or TRBD2 (6 bases each). This CDR3 is built from 15 residues. Germline CDR1 LGHNT, CDR2 FRNRAP. Trimming pared 0 bases from V and 7 bases from J, leaving 12 bases between. Here the CDR3 reads CASGLVLGGYGELFF. CDR3 in DNA: TGTGCTAGTGGTTTGGTACTGGGGGGCTACGGGGAGCTGTTTTTT.

The rearrangement uses TRBV19 and TRBJ2-7, with TRBD2 matching 9 bases. V lost 1 base to trimming and J lost 5 bases; unmatched junction nucleotides: 3. Per germline, CDR1 LNHDA and CDR2 SQIVND (reference sequence). The CDR3 contains 14 residues. The CDR3 reads CASSIGASGNEQYF. In DNA, the CDR3 is TGTGCCAGTAGTATAGGAGCTAGCGGGAACGAGCAGTACTTC.

This clone is termed medium-sized. This chain links TRBV11-3 with TRBJ1-5; D is ambiguous. Trimming removed 1 base from V and 2 bases from J, with 6 bases in between. The CDR3 covers 14 residues. CDR1 is SGHNT and CDR2 is YENEEA in the germline V gene. In DNA, the CDR3 is TGTGCCAGCAGCTTAGGTCTGGGCAATCAGCCCCAGCATTTT. The encoded protein is CASSLGLGNQPQHF.

The chain joins TRBV10-2 to TRBJ2-7, with D perhaps TRBD2 (6 bases). The CDR3 runs 13 residues. Trimming removed 10 bases at V and 4 bases at J, with 17 bases between. Germline V CDR1 and CDR2: WSHSY, SAAADI. CDR3 residues: CATGDGILYEQYF. CDR3 bases: TGCGCCACGGGGGACGGGATCTTGTACGAGCAGTACTTC.

This clone showed up just a few times. The rearrangement uses TRBV7-1 and TRBJ1-1; D call uncertain. TRBV7-1 is reported as an ORF; its role is uncertain. V lost 4 bases to trimming and J lost 1 base, with 7 bases between them. This CDR3 contains 13 residues. The CDR3 DNA reads TGTGCCAGCAGCTTACTCCAGAACACTGAAGCTTTCTTT. Translation gives CASSLLQNTEAFF.

V usage is TRBV7-2 and J usage is TRBJ1-1, with 9 bases identical to TRBD1. V trimming: 5 bases; J trimming: 5 bases; junction bases outside the gene matches: 3. Germline lookup yields CDR1 SGHTA and CDR2 FQGNSA. The CDR3 spans 13 residues. CDR3 in amino acids: CASSQGQGTEAFF. In nucleotides, the CDR3 is TGTGCCAGCAGCCAGGGACAGGGAACTGAAGCTTTCTTT. Drawing the rest from reference TRBV7-2 and TRBJ1-1, the complete variable domain is GAGVSQSPSNKVTEKGKDVELRCDPISGHTALYWYRQSLGQGLEFLIYFQGNSAPDKSGLPSDRFSAERTGGSVSTLTIQRTQQEDSAVYLCASSQGQGTEAFFGQGTRLTVV.

The sample holds a few counts of this clone. The V and J genes are TRBV6-8 and TRBJ2-7, with 7 bases identical to TRBD1. V lost 10 bases to trimming and J lost 5 bases; unmatched junction nucleotides: 8. The CDR3 covers 12 residues. Germline V lookup: CDR1 MNHGY, CDR2 SAAAGT. The CDR3 loop is CATTPTGDEQYF. CDR3 nucleotides: TGTGCCACCACCCCAACAGGGGACGAGCAGTACTTC.

The chain recombines TRBV1 with TRBJ2-1; TRBD2 is taken as the D call from the table, unchecked against the DNA. TRBV1 is termed a pseudogene. The CDR3 has 17 residues. CDR3 amino acids: CTSSPPTAEESYNEQFF. CDR3 DNA sequence: TGCACCAGCAGCCCTCCCACAGCGGAAGAAAGTTACAATGAGCAGTTCTTC.

This clone was seen a single time. The rearrangement joins TRBV5-1 to TRBJ1-1; 7 bases are shared with TRBD1. Germline V lookup: CDR1 SGHRS, CDR2 YFSETQ. J gave up 4 bases and V 5 bases, and 8 bases lay outside the gene matches. This CDR3 region has 14 residues. Here the CDR3 reads CASRIRGAPTEAFF. In nucleotides, the CDR3 is TGCGCCAGCAGAATCAGGGGGGCGCCCACTGAAGCTTTCTTT.

The chain has TRBV30 and TRBJ1-5; D remains unclear. The germline V gene has CDR1 GTSNPN and CDR2 SVGIG (reference sequence). This CDR3 is built from 14 residues. V lost 0 bases, J lost 7 bases, and 13 bases lay in between. CDR3 sequence (DNA): TGTGCCTGGAGTGTAGGAGGGAGTAGGCAGCCCCAGCATTTT. Amino acids: CAWSVGGSRQPQHF.

This chain uses TRBV25-1 with TRBJ2-7, with 8 bases aligning to TRBD1. Looked up from germline, CDR1 is MGHDK and CDR2 is SYGVNS. Losses at the gene ends were 3 bases for V and 6 bases for J; bases not matched to a gene: 10. The CDR3 runs 15 residues. The CDR3 DNA is TGTGCCAGCAGTGATTCGAGACAGGGGTATGTCGAGCAGTACTTC. This codes for CASSDSRQGYVEQYF.